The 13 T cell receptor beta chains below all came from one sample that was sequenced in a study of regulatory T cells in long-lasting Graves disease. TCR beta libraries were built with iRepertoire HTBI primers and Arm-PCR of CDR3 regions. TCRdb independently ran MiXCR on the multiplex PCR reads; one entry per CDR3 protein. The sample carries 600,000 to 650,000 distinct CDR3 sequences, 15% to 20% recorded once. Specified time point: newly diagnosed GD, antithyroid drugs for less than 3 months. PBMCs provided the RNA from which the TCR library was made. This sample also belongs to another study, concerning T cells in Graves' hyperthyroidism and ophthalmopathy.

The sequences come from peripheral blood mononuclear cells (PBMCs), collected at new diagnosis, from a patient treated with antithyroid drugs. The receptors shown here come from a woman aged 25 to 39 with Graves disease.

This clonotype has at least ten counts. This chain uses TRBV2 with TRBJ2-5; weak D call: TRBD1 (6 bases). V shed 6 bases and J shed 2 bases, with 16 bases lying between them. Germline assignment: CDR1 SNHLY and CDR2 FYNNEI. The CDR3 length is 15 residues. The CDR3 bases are TGTGCCAGCAGAGGCCGGACAGAATCACAAGAGACCCAGTACTTC. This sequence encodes CASRGRTESQETQYF. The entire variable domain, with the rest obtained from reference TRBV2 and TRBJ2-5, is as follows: EPEVTQTPSHQVTQMGQEVILRCVPISNHLYFYWYRQILGQKVEFLVSFYNNEISEKSEIFDDQFSVERPDGSNFTLKIRSTKLEDSAMYFCASRGRTESQETQYFGPGTRLLVL.

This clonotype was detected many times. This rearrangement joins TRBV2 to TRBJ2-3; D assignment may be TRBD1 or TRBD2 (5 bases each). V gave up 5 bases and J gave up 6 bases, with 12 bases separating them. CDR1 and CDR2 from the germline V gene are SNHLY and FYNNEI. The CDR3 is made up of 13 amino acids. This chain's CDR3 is CASSMTWGDTQYF. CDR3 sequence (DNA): TGTGCCAGCAGTATGACCTGGGGGGATACGCAGTATTTT. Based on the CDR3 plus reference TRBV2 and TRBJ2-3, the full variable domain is EPEVTQTPSHQVTQMGQEVILRCVPISNHLYFYWYRQILGQKVEFLVSFYNNEISEKSEIFDDQFSVERPDGSNFTLKIRSTKLEDSAMYFCASSMTWGDTQYFGPGTRLTVL.

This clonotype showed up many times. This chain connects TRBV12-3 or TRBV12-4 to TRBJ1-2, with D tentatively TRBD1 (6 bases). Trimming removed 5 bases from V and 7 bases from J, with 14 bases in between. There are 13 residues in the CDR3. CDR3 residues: CASSPGVRFGYTF. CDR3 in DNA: TGTGCCAGCAGTCCAGGGGTTCGATTTGGCTACACCTTC.

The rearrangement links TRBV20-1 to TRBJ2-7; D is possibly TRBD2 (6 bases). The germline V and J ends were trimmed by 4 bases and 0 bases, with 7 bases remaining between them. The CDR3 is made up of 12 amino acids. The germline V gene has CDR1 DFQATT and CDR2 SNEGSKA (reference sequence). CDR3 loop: CSATGSSYEQYF. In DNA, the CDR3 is TGCAGTGCTACCGGGAGCTCCTACGAGCAGTACTTC.

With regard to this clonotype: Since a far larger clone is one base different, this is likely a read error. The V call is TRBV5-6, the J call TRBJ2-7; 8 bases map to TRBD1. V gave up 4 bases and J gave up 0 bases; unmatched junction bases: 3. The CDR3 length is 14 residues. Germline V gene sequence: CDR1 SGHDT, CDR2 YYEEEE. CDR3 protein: CASSRGQDSYEQYF. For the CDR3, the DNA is TGTGCCAGCAGCCGGGGACAGGACTCCTACGAGCAGTACTTC.

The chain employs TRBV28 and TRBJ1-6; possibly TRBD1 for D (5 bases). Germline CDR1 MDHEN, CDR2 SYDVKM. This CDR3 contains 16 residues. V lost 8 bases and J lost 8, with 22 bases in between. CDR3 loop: CASLPRGRALDSPLHF. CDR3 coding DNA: TGTGCCAGCCTACCCCGGGGCAGGGCTTTGGATTCACCCCTCCACTTT.

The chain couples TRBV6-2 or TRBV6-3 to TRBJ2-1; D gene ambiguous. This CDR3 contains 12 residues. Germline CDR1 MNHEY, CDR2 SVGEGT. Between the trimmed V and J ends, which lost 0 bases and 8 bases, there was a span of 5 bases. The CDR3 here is CASSYSRYEQFF. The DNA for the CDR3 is TGTGCCAGCAGTTACTCAAGGTATGAGCAGTTCTTC.

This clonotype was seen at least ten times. The CDR3 reads CASMRETGELFF. As DNA, the CDR3 is TGTGCCAGCATGAGGGAAACCGGGGAGCTGTTTTTT. This sequence joins TRBV2 and TRBJ2-2; a possible D gene is TRBD2 (5 bases). From germline, CDR1 is SNHLY and CDR2 FYNNEI. The CDR3 has 12 residues. V lost 7 bases and J 5 bases, leaving 8 bases between the germline ends.

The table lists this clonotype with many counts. The DNA for the CDR3 is TGTGCCAGCAGCCCGTCCCCCGGGACAAGGGAGTACGAGCAGTACTTC. Translating gives CASSPSPGTREYEQYF. The chain uses TRBV28 and TRBJ2-7, with D maybe TRBD1 (6 bases). Trimming cost V 6 bases and J 4 bases, with 22 bases left between them. This CDR3 comprises 16 residues. The V gene's germline CDR1 is MDHEN and CDR2 SYDVKM.

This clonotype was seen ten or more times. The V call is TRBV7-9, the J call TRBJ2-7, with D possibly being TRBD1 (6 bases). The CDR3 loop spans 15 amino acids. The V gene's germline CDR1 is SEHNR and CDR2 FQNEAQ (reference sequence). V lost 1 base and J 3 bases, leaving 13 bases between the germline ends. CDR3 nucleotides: TGTGCCAGCAGCTTAGGGGGGATGACAGGCTACGAGCAGTACTTC. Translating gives CASSLGGMTGYEQYF. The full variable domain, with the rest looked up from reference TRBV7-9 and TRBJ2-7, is DTGVSQNPRHKITKRGQNVTFRCDPISEHNRLYWYRQTLGQGPEFLTYFQNEAQLEKSRLLSDRFSAERPKGSFSTLEIQRTEQGDSAMYLCASSLGGMTGYEQYFGPGTRLTVT.

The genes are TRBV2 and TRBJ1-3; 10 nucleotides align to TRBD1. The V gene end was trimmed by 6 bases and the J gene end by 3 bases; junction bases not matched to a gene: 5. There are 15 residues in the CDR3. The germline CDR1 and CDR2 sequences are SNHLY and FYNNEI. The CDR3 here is CASRRQGAVGNTIYF. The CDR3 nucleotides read TGTGCCAGCAGGAGACAGGGGGCGGTTGGAAACACCATATATTTT.

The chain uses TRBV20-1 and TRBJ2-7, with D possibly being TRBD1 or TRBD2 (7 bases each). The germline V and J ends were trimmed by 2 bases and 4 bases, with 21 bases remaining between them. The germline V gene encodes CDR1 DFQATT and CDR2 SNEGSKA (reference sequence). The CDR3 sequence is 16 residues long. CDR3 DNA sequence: TGCAGTGCTAGAATCCCCGAGGGGGCGGGAGAGTACGAGCAGTACTTC. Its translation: CSARIPEGAGEYEQYF.

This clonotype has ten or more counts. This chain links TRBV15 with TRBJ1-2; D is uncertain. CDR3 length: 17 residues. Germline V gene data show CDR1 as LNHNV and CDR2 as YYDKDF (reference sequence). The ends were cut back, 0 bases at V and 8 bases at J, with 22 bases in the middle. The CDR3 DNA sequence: TGTGCCACCAGCAGAGATCGTTCGCCTTCCTCCCTCGGGGGCTACACCTTC. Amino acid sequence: CATSRDRSPSSLGGYTF.